This TCR beta chain was sequenced during a study of T-cell memory formation after mild COVID-19. With respect to this clonotype: Its specificity is not known.

TCRdb analysed the 5' RACE reads with MiXCR anew, one entry per CDR3 protein. This table holds 350,000 to 400,000 distinct CDR3 sequences, around an eighth found once. Germline CDR1 reads SNHLY; CDR2 reads FYNNEI. The CDR3 spans 15 residues. General study points: Prior to infection, memory already included some responding clones, suggesting cross-reactive memory joined.

This clonotype was obtained from a young man who had mild COVID-19 (a few samples of this study predate the infection). Cell type and time point are not known. The specimen was PBMCs or a T cell subset sorted from them (not recorded which). The chain employs TRBV2 and TRBJ2-7, with a weak D call TRBD2 (5 bases). Here the CDR3 reads CVSNPTEALGYEQYF. The CDR3 DNA reads as TGTGTCTCTAACCCTACGGAGGCCTTGGGGTACGAGCAGTACTTC.